This T cell receptor beta chain was captured by sequencing in a study of T cells in Graves' hyperthyroidism and ophthalmopathy. Whole-study findings and limits: Stable hyperthyroidism was told apart from ophthalmopathy by a model built on 13 V-J features.

This CDR3 is 15 amino acids long. V shed 5 bases and J shed 5 bases, with 16 bases lying between them. The germline gives CDR1 SGHTA, CDR2 FQGNSA. This clonotype was counted at least ten times. Its antigen is still unknown. What was amplified from RNA transcripts were TCR beta CDR3 regions. The HTBI primer set drove a first-round RT-PCR of the TCR CDR3. From the multiplex PCR reads, TCRdb called clonotypes with MiXCR, one entry per CDR3 protein. The sample carries 540,000 or so distinct CDR3 sequences, 46% recorded once. This clonotype was obtained from an adult woman with Graves' disease, either hyperthyroidism or ophthalmopathy (not recorded which). Input material: peripheral blood or thyroid tissue (not recorded which). The J gene is TRBJ1-5, the V gene TRBV7-2; maybe TRBD1 (6 bases). DNA for the CDR3: TGTGCCAGCAGCCTACCGGGACATATTTATCAGCCCCAGCATTTT. Residues: CASSLPGHIYQPQHF.